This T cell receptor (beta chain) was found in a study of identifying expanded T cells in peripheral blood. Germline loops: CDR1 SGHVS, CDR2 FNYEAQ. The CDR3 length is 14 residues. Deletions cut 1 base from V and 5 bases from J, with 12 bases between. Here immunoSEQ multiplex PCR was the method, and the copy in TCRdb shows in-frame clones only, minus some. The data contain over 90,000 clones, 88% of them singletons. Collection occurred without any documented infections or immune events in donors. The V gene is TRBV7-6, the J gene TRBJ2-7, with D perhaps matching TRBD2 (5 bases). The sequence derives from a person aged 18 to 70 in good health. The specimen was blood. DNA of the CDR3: TGTGCCAGCAGCTTAGGGTCGGGGTGGGACGAGCAGTACTTC. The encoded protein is CASSLGSGWDEQYF.